This T cell receptor beta chain comes out of a study of identical twins. V was pared by 6 bases and J by 0 bases, with 9 bases of the junction left unmatched. This CDR3 contains 15 residues. Germline V lookup: CDR1 DFQATT, CDR2 SNEGSKA (reference sequence). This clonotype was picked up a small number of times. Each CDR3 protein is one row after TCRdb ran MiXCR on the 5' RACE reads. This repertoire shows 210,000 or so distinct CDR3 sequences, around 6.8% found once; its top ten account for 1.9%. The same specimen was also included in a second study, on yellow fever vaccine responses in identical twins.

Input material: memory (CD45RO+) T cells sorted from blood. The chain has TRBV20-1 and TRBJ2-3, with 7 nucleotides matching TRBD1. The sequence was collected from a woman younger than 35 in good health. CDR3 DNA sequence: TGCAGTGCCGCCCCCGACAGGGCTAGCACAGATACGCAGTATTTT. Translation: CSAAPDRASTDTQYF.